A selection of T cell receptor beta chains follows, all from one sample in a study of T cells in Graves' hyperthyroidism and ophthalmopathy. TCRdb passed the multiplex PCR reads through MiXCR, listing each CDR3 protein once. The sample holds 300,000 to 500,000 distinct CDR3 sequences; 15% are singletons and the top ten take around a third. Sequencing used blood. Receptor source: a woman between 25 and 40 years old with Graves' hyperthyroidism. CDR3s include the opening cysteine and the closing phenylalanine or tryptophan. A D gene is named only where the DNA matches it firmly. Only some rows state a clone size, as once, few, many or a class for expanded clones.

d_call	j_call	v_call	clone_size	cdr3_nt	cdr3_aa
-	TRBJ2-3	TRBV2	many	TGTGCCAGCAGTGAAGTAGGGGGGATAAGCACAGATACGCAGTATTTT	CASSEVGGISTDTQYF
-	TRBJ1-5	TRBV28	-	TGTGCCAGCAGTTCGGTAGGGCAGGGGTACCAGCCCCAGCATTTT	CASSSVGQGYQPQHF
-	TRBJ1-3	TRBV11-3	-	TGTGCCAGCAGCTTAGCAGGGTCTGGAAACACCATATATTTT	CASSLAGSGNTIYF
TRBD1	TRBJ1-1	TRBV18	few	TGTGCCAGCACACCTACCGTCCCGGGACAGGGATCCACTGAAGCTTTCTTT	CASTPTVPGQGSTEAFF
-	TRBJ2-4	TRBV29-1	-	TGCAGCGTTGAAATCTTAAACATTCAGTACTTC	CSVEILNIQYF
TRBD2	TRBJ2-3	TRBV20-1	few	TGCAGTGTATCTTCTAGCGGGAGAACTACAGATACGCAGTATTTT	CSVSSSGRTTDTQYF
-	TRBJ2-7	TRBV20-1	few	TGCAGTGCTGGGACCTCCTACGAGCAGTACTTC	CSAGTSYEQYF
-	TRBJ2-2	TRBV7-8	few	TGTGCCAGCAGCTTAAAGTGGCAGGGTGACGGGGAGCTGTTTTTT	CASSLKWQGDGELFF
TRBD2	TRBJ2-3	TRBV24-1	-	TGTGCCACCAGTCCCCAACTAGCGGCCACAGATACGCAGTATTTT	CATSPQLAATDTQYF
TRBD2	TRBJ2-1	TRBV7-9	-	TGTGCCGGGGAGACCGGACTAGCGGGTTACAATGAGCAGTTCTTC	CAGETGLAGYNEQFF
-	TRBJ2-1	TRBV27	few	TGTGCCAGCAGTCCACAATCGGAACCCTACAATGAGCAGTTCTTC	CASSPQSEPYNEQFF
TRBD2	TRBJ2-7	TRBV11-1	-	TGTGCCAGCAGCCCGGGACTAGCGGGATGGGACGAGCAGTACTTC	CASSPGLAGWDEQYF
TRBD2	TRBJ2-7	TRBV28	many	TGTGCCAGCAGCCCTCCGGGACTAGCGGGAGGATTCACCTACGAGCAGTACTTC	CASSPPGLAGGFTYEQYF
-	TRBJ2-4	TRBV6-1	-	TGTGCCAGCAGTTACGGGGCGGCTAGTGGTAACATTCAGTACTTC	CASSYGAASGNIQYF
-	TRBJ1-5	TRBV7-2	-	TGTGCCAGCAGCAGAAGGGGGGGAGGCGACGTTCGTCAGCCCCAGCATTTT	CASSRRGGGDVRQPQHF
-	TRBJ2-3	TRBV20-1	-	TGCAGTGCCCCCCGAGAATCCTTGACAGATACGCAGTATTTT	CSAPRESLTDTQYF
-	TRBJ2-7	TRBV20-1	-	TGCAGTGCACCACTCCCTAACGAGCAGTACTTC	CSAPLPNEQYF
-	TRBJ1-3	TRBV29-1	-	TGCAGCGTTGACAAAGGAAACACCATATATTTT	CSVDKGNTIYF
-	TRBJ2-1	TRBV2	many	TGTGCCAGCAAAGGGGGGGCCGAGTCCTACAATGAGCAGTTCTTC	CASKGGAESYNEQFF
-	TRBJ1-3	TRBV7-2	-	TGTGCCAGCAGCCAGCCGGGGGGGAGGCGCTCTGGAAACACCATATATTTT	CASSQPGGRRSGNTIYF
TRBD2	TRBJ2-5	TRBV7-9	many	TGTGCCAGCAGCTTAGTGGGGACTAGCGGGAGTAAGCTGGAGACCCAGTACTTC	CASSLVGTSGSKLETQYF
TRBD2	TRBJ2-5	TRBV10-3	-	TGTGCCATCGGTGAGGGAGCGGGAGCCCAAGAGACCCAGTACTTC	CAIGEGAGAQETQYF
TRBD1	TRBJ1-2	TRBV24-1	many	TGTGCCACCAGTGATTCCTCCGGGACAGTGGATAACTATGGCTACACCTTC	CATSDSSGTVDNYGYTF
-	TRBJ2-2	TRBV6-1	many	TGTGCCAGCAGTTACTCCGTCCGTACCGGGGAGCTGTTTTTT	CASSYSVRTGELFF
-	TRBJ2-1	TRBV27	-	TGTGCCAGCAGTTCCGCTAGCGACGGGTTCAATGAGCAGTTCTTC	CASSSASDGFNEQFF
TRBD2	TRBJ2-7	TRBV24-1	many	TGTGCCACCAGTGACCAAGGACTAGCGGGCGGTAGTAACGAGCAGTACTTC	CATSDQGLAGGSNEQYF
-	TRBJ1-6	TRBV18	many	TGTGCCAGCTCACCGTTTGGCGCAGACTCACCCCTCCACTTT	CASSPFGADSPLHF
-	TRBJ2-1	TRBV5-1	many	TGCGCCAGCAGCATCAGAGCGAGGAGCTCCTACAATGAGCAGTTCTTC	CASSIRARSSYNEQFF
-	TRBJ2-1	TRBV7-3	few	TGTGCCAGCAGTAAGACCGGGTCTCCATACAATGAGCAGTTCTTC	CASSKTGSPYNEQFF
-	TRBJ1-4	TRBV7-9	-	TGTGCCAGCAGCTTATTAGAGGTCTACTCAACTAATGAAAAACTGTTTTTT	CASSLLEVYSTNEKLFF
TRBD2	TRBJ2-7	TRBV24-1	-	TGTGCCACCAGTGATTTGGAGGTCTCGGGGATTGGGACTAACTACGAGCAGTACTTC	CATSDLEVSGIGTNYEQYF
-	TRBJ2-6	TRBV28	many	TGTGCCAGCAGTTTTTCCCCGCCGGGGGCAATGGGGGCCAACGTCCTGACTTTC	CASSFSPPGAMGANVLTF
-	TRBJ1-1	TRBV11-2	many	TGTGCCAGCAGCTTAGCCAGGGTTAGGAGCACTGAAGCTTTCTTT	CASSLARVRSTEAFF
TRBD1	TRBJ2-7	TRBV15	-	TGTGCCACCAGCAGAGATCTTGGACAGGGCATCAAAAGGGACTACGAGCAGTACTTC	CATSRDLGQGIKRDYEQYF
-	TRBJ2-7	TRBV11-2	many	TGTGCCAGCAGCTTACGGATAGGGACCTACGAGCAGTACTTC	CASSLRIGTYEQYF
-	TRBJ2-7	TRBV27	few	TGTGCCAGCAGTTTATCAGCACTAGGCTACGAGCAGTACTTC	CASSLSALGYEQYF
TRBD1	TRBJ2-2	TRBV12-5	-	TGTGCTAGTGGACGCGACAGGGGTGGCACCGGGGAGCTGTTTTTT	CASGRDRGGTGELFF
-	TRBJ1-5	TRBV6-2/TRBV6-3	once	TGTGCCGGCAGTTACTCGATGCGCAATCAGCCCCAGCATTTT	CAGSYSMRNQPQHF
-	TRBJ1-2	TRBV29-1	few	TGCAGCGTGGGGGGGGATGTCAACTATGGCTACACCTTC	CSVGGDVNYGYTF
-	TRBJ2-1	TRBV25-1	-	TGTGCCAGCAGTGATCACCAGCCAGCGGAAATCAATGAGCAGTTCTTC	CASSDHQPAEINEQFF
-	TRBJ1-1	TRBV7-9	few	TGTGCCAGCAGCGGGGTAAATATGAACACTGAAGCTTTCTTT	CASSGVNMNTEAFF
TRBD2	TRBJ2-2	TRBV5-1	many	TGCGCCAGCAGGCTAGCGGGAGGGCGTAGCACCGGGGAGCTGTTTTTT	CASRLAGGRSTGELFF
TRBD2	TRBJ2-3	TRBV20-1	many	TGCAGTGCTAGAGATCGAGTAGCGGGAGGAGGGCAGTATTTT	CSARDRVAGGGQYF
TRBD2	TRBJ2-2	TRBV3-1	few	TGTGCCAGCAGCCAAGACGACCGGCTAGGGACTACGAACACCGGGGAGCTGTTTTTT	CASSQDDRLGTTNTGELFF
TRBD2	TRBJ2-3	TRBV20-1	few	TGCAGTGCCCCGGAGCGGGAGCTGACAGATACGCAGTATTTT	CSAPERELTDTQYF
-	TRBJ1-4	TRBV27	-	TGTGCCAGCAGTGCTTACCGGGACGGATTTAATGAAAAACTGTTTTTT	CASSAYRDGFNEKLFF
TRBD2	TRBJ2-7	TRBV6-1	many	TGTGCCAGCAGTTATTTGGCTAGCGGAGCCTACGAGCAGTACTTC	CASSYLASGAYEQYF
-	TRBJ2-2	TRBV2	-	TGTGCCAGCAGTGGCGGAGCTGGCGGGGAGCTGTTTTTT	CASSGGAGGELFF
TRBD2	TRBJ2-5	TRBV5-1	-	TGCGCCAGCAGCTTGCAGCCTAGCGGGAGCGGAGAGACCCAGTACTTC	CASSLQPSGSGETQYF
TRBD2	TRBJ2-1	TRBV5-1	many	TGCGCCAGCAGCTTGTTACTAGCGGACCACAATGAGCAGTTCTTC	CASSLLLADHNEQFF
-	TRBJ2-1	TRBV28	many	TGTGCCAGCAGCCCCCCGGTAGTAGGTTTCTCCTACAATGAGCAGTTCTTC	CASSPPVVGFSYNEQFF